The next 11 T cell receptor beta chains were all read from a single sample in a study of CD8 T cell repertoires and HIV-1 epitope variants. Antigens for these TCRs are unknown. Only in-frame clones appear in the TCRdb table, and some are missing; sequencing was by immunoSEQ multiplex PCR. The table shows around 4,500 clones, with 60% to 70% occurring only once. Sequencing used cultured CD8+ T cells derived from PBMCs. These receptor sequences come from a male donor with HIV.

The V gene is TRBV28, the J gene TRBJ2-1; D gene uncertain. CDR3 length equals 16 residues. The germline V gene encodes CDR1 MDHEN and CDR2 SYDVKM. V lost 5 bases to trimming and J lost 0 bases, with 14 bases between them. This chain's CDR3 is CASSGTSKSSYNEQFF. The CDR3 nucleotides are TGTGCCAGCAGTGGAACAAGCAAAAGCTCCTACAATGAGCAGTTCTTC. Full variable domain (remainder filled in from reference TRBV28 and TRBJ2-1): DVKVTQSSRYLVKRTGEKVFLECVQDMDHENMFWYRQDPGLGLRLIYFSYDVKMKEKGDIPEGYSVSREKKERFSLILESASTNQTSMYLCASSGTSKSSYNEQFFGPGTRLTVL.

CDR3 sequence reads: CASSPPNTEAFF. The CDR3 DNA sequence: TGCGCCAGCAGCCCCCCAAACACTGAAGCTTTCTTT. V is TRBV5-1 and J is TRBJ1-1; D call uncertain. V shed 4 bases and J shed 2 bases, with 6 bases lying between them. The CDR3 length is 12 residues. CDR1 and CDR2 from the germline V gene are SGHRS and YFSETQ.

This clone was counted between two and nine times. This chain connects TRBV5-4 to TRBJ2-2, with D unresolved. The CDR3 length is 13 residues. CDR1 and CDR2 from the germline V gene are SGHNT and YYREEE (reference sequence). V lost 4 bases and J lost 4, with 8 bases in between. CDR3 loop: CASSSRTTGELFF. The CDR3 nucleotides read TGTGCCAGCAGCAGCCGTACCACCGGGGAGCTGTTTTTT. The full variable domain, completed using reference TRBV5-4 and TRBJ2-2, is ETGVTQSPTHLIKTRGQQVTLRCSSQSGHNTVSWYQQALGQGPQFIFQYYREEENGRGNFPPRFSGLQFPNYSSELNVNALELDDSALYLCASSSRTTGELFFGEGSRLTVL.

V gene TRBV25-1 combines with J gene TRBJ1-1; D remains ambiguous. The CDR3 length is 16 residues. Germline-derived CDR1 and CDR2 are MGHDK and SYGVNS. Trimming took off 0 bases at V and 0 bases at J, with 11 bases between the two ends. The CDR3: CASSEYGAPMNTEAFF. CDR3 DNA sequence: TGTGCCAGCAGTGAATACGGTGCCCCCATGAACACTGAAGCTTTCTTT. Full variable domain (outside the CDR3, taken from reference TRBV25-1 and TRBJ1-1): EADIYQTPRYLVIGTGKKITLECSQTMGHDKMYWYQQDPGMELHLIHYSYGVNSTEKGDLSSESTVSRIRTEHFPLTLESARPSHTSQYLCASSEYGAPMNTEAFFGQGTRLTVV.

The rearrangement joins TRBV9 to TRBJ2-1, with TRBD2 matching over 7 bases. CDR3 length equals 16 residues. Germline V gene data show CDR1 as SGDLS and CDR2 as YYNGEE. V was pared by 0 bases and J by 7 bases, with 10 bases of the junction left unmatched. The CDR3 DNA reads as TGTGCCAGCAGCGTAGGTATGGCGGGAGTAGAGAATGAGCAGTTCTTC. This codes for CASSVGMAGVENEQFF.

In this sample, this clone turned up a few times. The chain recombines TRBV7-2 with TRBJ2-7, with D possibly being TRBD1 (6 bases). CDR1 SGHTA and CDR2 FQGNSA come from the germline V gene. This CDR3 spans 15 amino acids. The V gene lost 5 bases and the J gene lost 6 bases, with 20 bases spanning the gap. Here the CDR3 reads CASSITAGTNVEQYF. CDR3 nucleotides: TGTGCCAGCAGCATAACCGCCGGGACAAATGTCGAGCAGTACTTC.

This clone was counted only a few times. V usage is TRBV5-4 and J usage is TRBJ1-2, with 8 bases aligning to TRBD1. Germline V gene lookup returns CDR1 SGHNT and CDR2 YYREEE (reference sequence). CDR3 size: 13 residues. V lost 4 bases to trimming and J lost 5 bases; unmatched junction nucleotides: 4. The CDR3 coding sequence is TGTGCCAGCAGCACACAGGGGGGGTATGGCTACACCTTC. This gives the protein CASSTQGGYGYTF.

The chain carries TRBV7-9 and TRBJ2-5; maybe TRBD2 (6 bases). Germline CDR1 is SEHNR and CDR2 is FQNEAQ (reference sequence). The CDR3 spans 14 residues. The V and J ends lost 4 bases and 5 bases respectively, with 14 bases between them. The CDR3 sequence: CASSYGGLAETQYF. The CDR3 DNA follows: TGTGCCAGCAGCTATGGGGGACTTGCGGAGACCCAGTACTTC. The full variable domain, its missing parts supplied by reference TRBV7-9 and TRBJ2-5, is DTGVSQNPRHKITKRGQNVTFRCDPISEHNRLYWYRQTLGQGPEFLTYFQNEAQLEKSRLLSDRFSAERPKGSFSTLEIQRTEQGDSAMYLCASSYGGLAETQYFGPGTRLLVL.

The CDR3 region is CASSLGVLNTEAFF. CDR3 nucleotide sequence: TGTGCCAGCAGCCTAGGGGTTCTTAACACTGAAGCTTTCTTT. The chain is built from TRBV7-6 and TRBJ1-1; the D gene is possibly TRBD1 (5 bases). V lost 5 bases to trimming and J lost 2 bases, with 12 bases between them. CDR1 SGHVS and CDR2 FNYEAQ come from the germline V gene. CDR3 length: 14 amino acids. Full variable domain (missing parts from reference TRBV7-6 and TRBJ1-1): GAGVSQSPRYKVTKRGQDVALRCDPISGHVSLYWYRQALGQGPEFLTYFNYEAQQDKSGLPNDRFSAERPEGSISTLTIQRTEQRDSAMYRCASSLGVLNTEAFFGQGTRLTVV.

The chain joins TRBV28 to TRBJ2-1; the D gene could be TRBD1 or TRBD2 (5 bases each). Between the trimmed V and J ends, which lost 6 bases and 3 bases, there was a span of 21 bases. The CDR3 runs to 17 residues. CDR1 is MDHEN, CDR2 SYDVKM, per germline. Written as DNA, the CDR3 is TGTGCCAGCAGGACCAGAACCCGGGACCAGGGCTACAATGAGCAGTTCTTC. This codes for CASRTRTRDQGYNEQFF.

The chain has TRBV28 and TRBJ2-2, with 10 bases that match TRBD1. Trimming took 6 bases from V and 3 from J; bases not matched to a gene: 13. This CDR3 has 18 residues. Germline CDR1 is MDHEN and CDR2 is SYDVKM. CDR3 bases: TGTGCCAGCAGCCCGAATCCCCCGGGACAGGGGCACACCGGGGAGCTGTTTTTT. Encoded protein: CASSPNPPGQGHTGELFF.